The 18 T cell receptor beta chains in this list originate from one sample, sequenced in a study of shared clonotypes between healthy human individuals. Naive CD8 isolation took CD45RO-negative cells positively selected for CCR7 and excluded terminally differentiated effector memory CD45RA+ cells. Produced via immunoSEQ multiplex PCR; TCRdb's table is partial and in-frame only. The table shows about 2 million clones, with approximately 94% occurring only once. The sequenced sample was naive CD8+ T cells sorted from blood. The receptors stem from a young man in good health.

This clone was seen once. For the CDR3, the DNA is TGTGCCAGCAGCCACCGGGACAACCTTAAACATGAGCAGTACTTC. Its protein product is CASSHRDNLKHEQYF. V is TRBV14 and J is TRBJ2-7, with D possibly being TRBD1 (6 bases). CDR1 is SGHDN, CDR2 FVKESK, per germline. V shed 3 bases and J shed 7 bases, with 19 bases lying between them. The CDR3 extends over 15 amino acids.

The CDR3 spells CASSQEARPGGNEQFF. CDR3 nucleotides: TGCGCCAGCAGCCAAGAAGCTCGTCCCGGAGGCAATGAGCAGTTCTTC. The chain joins TRBV4-3 to TRBJ2-1; D is perhaps TRBD2 (5 bases). The V gene's germline CDR1 is LGHNA and CDR2 YSLEER. V was trimmed by 0 bases and J by 6 bases, leaving 15 bases between them. The CDR3 length is 16 residues.

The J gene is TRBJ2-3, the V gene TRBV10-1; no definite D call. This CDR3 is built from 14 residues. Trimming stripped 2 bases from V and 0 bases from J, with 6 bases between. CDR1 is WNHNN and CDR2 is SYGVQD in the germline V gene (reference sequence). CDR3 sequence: CASSETVSTDTQYF. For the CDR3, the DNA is TGCGCCAGCAGTGAGACAGTAAGCACAGATACGCAGTATTTT.

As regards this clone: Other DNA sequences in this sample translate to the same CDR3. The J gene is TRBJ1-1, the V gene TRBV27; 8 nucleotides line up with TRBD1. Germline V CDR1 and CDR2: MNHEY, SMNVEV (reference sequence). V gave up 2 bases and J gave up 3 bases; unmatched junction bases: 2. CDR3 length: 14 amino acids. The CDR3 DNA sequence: TGTGCCAGCAGTTTACAGGGGGCGGACACTGAAGCTTTCTTT. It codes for CASSLQGADTEAFF.

CDR3 sequence: CASSSIPGQSQTTNEKLFF. The CDR3, as DNA: TGTGCCAGCAGTTCTATTCCGGGACAGAGTCAAACAACTAATGAAAAACTGTTTTTT. The rearrangement joins TRBV11-2 to TRBJ1-4; 7 positions match TRBD1. Germline CDR1 SGHAT, CDR2 FQNNGV. The junction had 16 bases not matched to a gene; V was cut back by 6 bases and J by 0 bases. This CDR3 comprises 19 residues.

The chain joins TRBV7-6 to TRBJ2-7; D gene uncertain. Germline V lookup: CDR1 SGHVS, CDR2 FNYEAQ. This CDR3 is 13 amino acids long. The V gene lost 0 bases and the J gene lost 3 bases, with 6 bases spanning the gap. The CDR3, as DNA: TGTGCCAGCAGCTTAGCATCGAACTACGAGCAGTACTTC. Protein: CASSLASNYEQYF.

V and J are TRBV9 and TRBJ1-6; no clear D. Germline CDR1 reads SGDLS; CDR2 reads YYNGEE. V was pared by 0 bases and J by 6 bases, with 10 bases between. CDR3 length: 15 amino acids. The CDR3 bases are TGTGCCAGCAGCGTAGGATCCCTATCTAATTCACCCCTCCACTTT. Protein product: CASSVGSLSNSPLHF.

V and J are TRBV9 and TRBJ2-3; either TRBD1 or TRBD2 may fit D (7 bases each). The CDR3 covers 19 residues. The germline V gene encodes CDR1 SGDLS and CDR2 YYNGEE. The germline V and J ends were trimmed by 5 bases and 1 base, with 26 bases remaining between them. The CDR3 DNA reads TGTGCCAGCAGTATGACTGCTGGGAGGGGGCCCGGGGGCACAGATACGCAGTATTTT. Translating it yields CASSMTAGRGPGGTDTQYF. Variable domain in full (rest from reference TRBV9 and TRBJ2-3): DSGVTQTPKHLITATGQRVTLRCSPRSGDLSVYWYQQSLDQGLQFLIQYYNGEERAKGNILERFSAQQFPDLHSELNLSSLELGDSALYFCASSMTAGRGPGGTDTQYFGPGTRLTVL.

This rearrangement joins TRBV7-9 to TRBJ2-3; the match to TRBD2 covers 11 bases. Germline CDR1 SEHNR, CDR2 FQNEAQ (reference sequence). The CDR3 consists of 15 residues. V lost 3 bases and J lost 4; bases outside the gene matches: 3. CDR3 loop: CASSFTSGRPDTQYF. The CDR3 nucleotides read TGTGCCAGCAGCTTCACTAGCGGGAGACCAGATACGCAGTATTTT. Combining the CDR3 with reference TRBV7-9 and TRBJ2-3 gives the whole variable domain DTGVSQNPRHKITKRGQNVTFRCDPISEHNRLYWYRQTLGQGPEFLTYFQNEAQLEKSRLLSDRFSAERPKGSFSTLEIQRTEQGDSAMYLCASSFTSGRPDTQYFGPGTRLTVL.

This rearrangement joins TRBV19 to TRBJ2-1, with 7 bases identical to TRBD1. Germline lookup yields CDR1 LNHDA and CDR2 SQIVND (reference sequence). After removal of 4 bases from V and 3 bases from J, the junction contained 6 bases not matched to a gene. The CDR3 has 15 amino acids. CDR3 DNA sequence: TGTGCCAGTAGTAAGAGACAGGGCCTCTACAATGAGCAGTTCTTC. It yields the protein CASSKRQGLYNEQFF.

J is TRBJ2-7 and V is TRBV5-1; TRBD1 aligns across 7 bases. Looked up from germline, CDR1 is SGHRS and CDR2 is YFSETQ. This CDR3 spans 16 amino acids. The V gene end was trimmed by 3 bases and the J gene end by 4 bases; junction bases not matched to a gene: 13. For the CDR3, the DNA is TGCGCCAGCAGCTCTCCCCCCACAGGGGAAAGATACGAGCAGTACTTC. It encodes CASSSPPTGERYEQYF.

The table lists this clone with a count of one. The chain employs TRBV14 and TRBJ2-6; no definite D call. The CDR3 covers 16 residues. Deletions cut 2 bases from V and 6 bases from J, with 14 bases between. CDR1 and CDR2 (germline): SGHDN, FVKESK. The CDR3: CASSQPVSQPANVLTF. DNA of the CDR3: TGTGCCAGCAGCCAACCCGTTTCGCAACCGGCCAACGTCCTGACTTTC.

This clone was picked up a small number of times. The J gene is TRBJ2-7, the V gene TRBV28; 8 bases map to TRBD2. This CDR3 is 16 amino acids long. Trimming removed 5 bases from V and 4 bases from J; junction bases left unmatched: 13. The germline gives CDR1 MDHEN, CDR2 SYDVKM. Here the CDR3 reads CASSALERGGQYEQYF. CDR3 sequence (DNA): TGTGCCAGCAGTGCCTTAGAACGGGGGGGCCAGTACGAGCAGTACTTC.

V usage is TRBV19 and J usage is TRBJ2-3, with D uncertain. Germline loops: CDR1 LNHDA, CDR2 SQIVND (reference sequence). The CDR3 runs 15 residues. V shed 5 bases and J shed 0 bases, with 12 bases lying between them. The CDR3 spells CASSPDGYSTDTQYF. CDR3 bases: TGTGCCAGTAGTCCAGACGGATATAGCACAGATACGCAGTATTTT.

Here the CDR3 DNA reads TGTGCCAGCAGCTTAAGTTGGACTGAAGCTTTCTTT. Amino acid sequence: CASSLSWTEAFF. This rearrangement joins TRBV7-9 to TRBJ1-1; no definite D call. Trimming stripped 2 bases from V and 5 bases from J, with 6 bases between. This CDR3 has 12 amino acids. From germline, CDR1 is SEHNR and CDR2 FQNEAQ (reference sequence).

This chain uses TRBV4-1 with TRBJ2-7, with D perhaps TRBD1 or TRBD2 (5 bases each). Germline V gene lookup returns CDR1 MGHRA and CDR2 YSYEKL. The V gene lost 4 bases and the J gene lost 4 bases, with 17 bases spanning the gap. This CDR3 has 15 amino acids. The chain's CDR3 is CASSPRDARGYEQYF. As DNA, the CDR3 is TGCGCCAGCAGCCCCAGGGACGCCCGTGGGTACGAGCAGTACTTC.

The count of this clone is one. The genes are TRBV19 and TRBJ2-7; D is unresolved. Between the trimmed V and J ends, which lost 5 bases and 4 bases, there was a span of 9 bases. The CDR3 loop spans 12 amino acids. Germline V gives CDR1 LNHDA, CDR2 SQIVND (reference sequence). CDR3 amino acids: CASSAIGYEQYF. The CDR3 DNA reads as TGTGCCAGTAGTGCGATAGGGTACGAGCAGTACTTC.

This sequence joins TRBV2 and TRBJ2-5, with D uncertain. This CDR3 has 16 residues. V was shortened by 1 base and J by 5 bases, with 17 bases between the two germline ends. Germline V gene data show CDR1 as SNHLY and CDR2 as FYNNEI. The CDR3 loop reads CASSEEWGLVEETQYF. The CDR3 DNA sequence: TGTGCCAGCAGTGAAGAATGGGGTTTGGTTGAGGAGACCCAGTACTTC. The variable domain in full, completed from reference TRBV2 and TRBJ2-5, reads EPEVTQTPSHQVTQMGQEVILRCVPISNHLYFYWYRQILGQKVEFLVSFYNNEISEKSEIFDDQFSVERPDGSNFTLKIRSTKLEDSAMYFCASSEEWGLVEETQYFGPGTRLLVL.